The present T cell receptor (beta chain) was sequenced within a study of T cells in Graves' hyperthyroidism and ophthalmopathy. Whole-study context: Once the initial diagnosis was made, peripheral blood was obtained before any treatment. Study observations and caveats: In blood, most of the thyroid clonotypes expanded above 0.001 were also present.

Of note for this clonotype: Its antigen remains unidentified. The junction and the germline gene differ at one end; a read error may be behind it.

CDR3 length: 11 amino acids. Germline V gene lookup returns CDR1 LNHNV and CDR2 YYDKDF (reference sequence). TCR beta CDR3 regions were amplified from RNA. A set of HTBI primers served as the primers for a first-round RT-PCR of the TCR CDR3. MiXCR was run by TCRdb on the multiplex PCR reads, yielding one entry per CDR3 protein. The table shows more than 100,000 distinct CDR3 sequences, with 40% to 50% occurring only once. Any patient presenting with uncontrolled infection, other autoimmune disease, pregnancy or lactation was left out. The source of the PBMCs was approximately 10 ml of fresh peripheral blood.

This clonotype was sampled from a man aged 35 to 55 with Graves' hyperthyroidism. The sequencing sample was made of blood. The V gene is TRBV15, the J gene TRBJ2-6; maybe TRBD1 (5 bases). The DNA of the CDR3 is TGTGCCACCAGCAGCGCCGACAGTGAAGCTTTC. Protein: CATSSADSEAF.